A selection of T cell receptor beta chains follows, all from one sample in a study of tumor-infiltrating lymphocytes in oesophageal squamous cell carcinoma. TCRdb reprocessed the PCR reads via MiXCR and lists one record per CDR3 protein. The table lists 15,000 to 20,000 distinct CDR3 sequences, around 40% of them singletons. The sequenced sample was blood. The receptors shown here come from a female donor with esophageal squamous cell carcinoma. Each CDR3 is given with its conserved first and last residue. A D gene is named only where the DNA matches it firmly. For some rows the clone size is stated as once, few or many, or as a class when expanded; others skip it.

d_gene: NA
abundance: once
j_gene: TRBJ1-2
v_gene: TRBV7-2
CDR3nt: TGTGCCAGCAGCTTAGCGAAGGGCGAAAACACGGGCTACACCTTC
CDR3aa: CASSLAKGENTGYTF

d_gene: TRBD1
abundance: few
j_gene: TRBJ1-2
v_gene: TRBV18
CDR3nt: TGTGCCAGCTCACCAAAGGACAGGGGGTCCCATAACTATGGCTACACCTTC
CDR3aa: CASSPKDRGSHNYGYTF

d_gene: NA
abundance: NA
j_gene: TRBJ2-5
v_gene: TRBV7-6
CDR3nt: TGTGCTAGCAGCTTCGGGGGGCTAGGGGAGACCCAGTACTTC
CDR3aa: CASSFGGLGETQYF

d_gene: TRBD1
abundance: few
j_gene: TRBJ2-1
v_gene: TRBV7-2
CDR3nt: TGTGCCAGCAGCTTCGCACCGGGACAGGGGTTCAATGAGCAGTTCTTC
CDR3aa: CASSFAPGQGFNEQFF

d_gene: NA
abundance: NA
j_gene: TRBJ2-1
v_gene: TRBV7-2
CDR3nt: TGTGCCAGCAGCTTAGATCTTGGCTATTACAATGAGCAGTTCTTC
CDR3aa: CASSLDLGYYNEQFF

d_gene: NA
abundance: NA
j_gene: TRBJ2-2
v_gene: TRBV7-2
CDR3nt: TGTGCCAGCTGTCTTGAGACGGTTGACACCGGGGAGCTGTTTTTT
CDR3aa: CASCLETVDTGELFF

d_gene: NA
abundance: many
j_gene: TRBJ1-4
v_gene: TRBV27
CDR3nt: TGTGCCACCTACAGTGCAACTAATGAAAAACTGTTTTTT
CDR3aa: CATYSATNEKLFF

d_gene: TRBD2
abundance: NA
j_gene: TRBJ2-3
v_gene: TRBV7-4
CDR3nt: TGTGCCAGCAGCTTAGTTCGTGCGGGGGGGTCCGGATTCACAGATACGCAGTATTTT
CDR3aa: CASSLVRAGGSGFTDTQYF

d_gene: TRBD2
abundance: NA
j_gene: TRBJ2-6
v_gene: TRBV7-2
CDR3nt: TGTGCCAGCAGCTTACGAATCATCGGCGCTAGCGGGAGGGCCTTCGGGGCCAACGTCCTGACTTTC
CDR3aa: CASSLRIIGASGRAFGANVLTF

d_gene: NA
abundance: NA
j_gene: TRBJ2-5
v_gene: TRBV10-3
CDR3nt: TGTGCCATCAGTGACACAGCCTACCAAGAGACCCAGTACTTC
CDR3aa: CAISDTAYQETQYF

d_gene: NA
abundance: NA
j_gene: TRBJ2-5
v_gene: TRBV7-6
CDR3nt: TGTGCCAGCAGCTTAGTTGGTCCTAGCCCAGGCCAAGAGACCCAGTACTTC
CDR3aa: CASSLVGPSPGQETQYF

d_gene: NA
abundance: NA
j_gene: TRBJ1-2
v_gene: TRBV6-8
CDR3nt: TGTGCCAGCAGTTACACGGACGGGGCCTATGGCTACACCTTC
CDR3aa: CASSYTDGAYGYTF

d_gene: NA
abundance: NA
j_gene: TRBJ1-1
v_gene: TRBV7-2
CDR3nt: TGTGCCAGCAGCTTTGCCGGGGTAGAAGCTTTCTTT
CDR3aa: CASSFAGVEAFF

d_gene: NA
abundance: medium-sized
j_gene: TRBJ2-4
v_gene: TRBV7-2
CDR3nt: TGTGCCAGCAGCCCCCGCCAGGGAGCCAAAAACATTCAGTACTTC
CDR3aa: CASSPRQGAKNIQYF

d_gene: NA
abundance: NA
j_gene: TRBJ2-2
v_gene: TRBV7-6
CDR3nt: TGTGCCAGCAGCTTACCAGGGAACACCGGGGAGCTGTTTTTT
CDR3aa: CASSLPGNTGELFF

d_gene: NA
abundance: NA
j_gene: TRBJ2-5
v_gene: TRBV24-1
CDR3nt: TGTGCCACCAGTGACCCAGGGGAGAAGGAGACCCAGTACTTC
CDR3aa: CATSDPGEKETQYF

d_gene: NA
abundance: NA
j_gene: TRBJ2-6
v_gene: TRBV7-2
CDR3nt: TGTGCCAGCAGGCCACCCCTGACTAGTAGTGGGGCCAACGTCCTGACTTTC
CDR3aa: CASRPPLTSSGANVLTF

d_gene: TRBD1
abundance: medium-sized
j_gene: TRBJ2-1
v_gene: TRBV11-1
CDR3nt: TGTGCCAGCGTACAGGGGTTCGGTGAGCAGTTCTTC
CDR3aa: CASVQGFGEQFF

d_gene: TRBD1
abundance: NA
j_gene: TRBJ2-1
v_gene: TRBV7-9
CDR3nt: TGTGCCAGCAGCGGGTGGACAGGGTACGAGCAGTACTTT
CDR3aa: CASSGWTGYEQYF

d_gene: NA
abundance: many
j_gene: TRBJ2-7
v_gene: TRBV12-3/TRBV12-4
CDR3nt: TGTGCCAGCAGTTTAGCGACCGCGGGCTACGAGCAGTACTTC
CDR3aa: CASSLATAGYEQYF

d_gene: TRBD1
abundance: NA
j_gene: TRBJ2-7
v_gene: TRBV7-2
CDR3nt: TGTGCCAGCAGCCGGGGACAGACCTACGAGCAGTACTTC
CDR3aa: CASSRGQTYEQYF

d_gene: TRBD2
abundance: NA
j_gene: TRBJ2-1
v_gene: TRBV11-2
CDR3nt: TGTGCCAGCAGCTTAGGGACTAGCGGGACCTACAATGAGCAGTTCTTC
CDR3aa: CASSLGTSGTYNEQFF

d_gene: NA
abundance: once
j_gene: TRBJ2-5
v_gene: TRBV6-6
CDR3nt: TGTGCCAGCAGTTACAAACTAGCTGGTGAGCAGTACTTC
CDR3aa: CASSYKLAGEQYF

d_gene: TRBD2
abundance: many
j_gene: TRBJ2-7
v_gene: TRBV10-3
CDR3nt: TGTGCCACGAGGGGGAGCGGGGGGATCTCCTACGAGCAGTACTTC
CDR3aa: CATRGSGGISYEQYF

d_gene: TRBD2
abundance: NA
j_gene: TRBJ2-5
v_gene: TRBV28
CDR3nt: TGTGCCAGCAGCATGCGGGAGCGATATGAGGAGACCCAGTACTTC
CDR3aa: CASSMRERYEETQYF

d_gene: NA
abundance: NA
j_gene: TRBJ2-7
v_gene: TRBV11-2
CDR3nt: TGTGCCAGCAGCTTCTTTGGTGGACCATCGTACGAGCAGTACTTC
CDR3aa: CASSFFGGPSYEQYF

d_gene: TRBD1
abundance: medium-sized
j_gene: TRBJ2-2
v_gene: TRBV11-2
CDR3nt: TGTGCCAGCAGCTTGGACAGGCCGACCGGGGAGCTGTTTTTT
CDR3aa: CASSLDRPTGELFF

d_gene: NA
abundance: NA
j_gene: TRBJ2-5
v_gene: TRBV19
CDR3nt: TGTGCCAGTAGTATAGATCGAGTTGGCACCGGGGAGCTGTATTTT
CDR3aa: CASSIDRVGTGELYF

d_gene: TRBD1
abundance: few
j_gene: TRBJ2-1
v_gene: TRBV7-6
CDR3nt: TGTGCCAGCAGCTTTGGGACAGCCCGCCGGGAGCAGTTCTTC
CDR3aa: CASSFGTARREQFF

d_gene: TRBD2
abundance: medium-sized
j_gene: TRBJ2-7
v_gene: TRBV7-2
CDR3nt: TGTGCCAGCAGCGCTGTTGGGGGGGGCGAGCAGTACTTC
CDR3aa: CASSAVGGGEQYF

d_gene: NA
abundance: NA
j_gene: TRBJ2-3
v_gene: TRBV10-2
CDR3nt: TGCGCCAGCAGTGAGCAGATCAGGTATACGCAGTATTTT
CDR3aa: CASSEQIRYTQYF

d_gene: NA
abundance: few
j_gene: TRBJ2-5
v_gene: TRBV7-6
CDR3nt: TGTGCCAGCAGCTTAGCGGGCCAGGTGGCCGGCCAAGAGACCCAGTACTTC
CDR3aa: CASSLAGQVAGQETQYF

d_gene: NA
abundance: NA
j_gene: TRBJ1-1
v_gene: TRBV28
CDR3nt: TGTGCCAGCAGTCCGTATGCCGGGACAATGAACACTGAAGCTTTCTTT
CDR3aa: CASSPYAGTMNTEAFF

d_gene: TRBD2
abundance: few
j_gene: TRBJ2-7
v_gene: TRBV24-1
CDR3nt: TGTGCCACCAGTGAAGGACTAGCGGGGGGGTGGGCCTACGAGCAGTACTTC
CDR3aa: CATSEGLAGGWAYEQYF

d_gene: NA
abundance: many
j_gene: TRBJ2-5
v_gene: TRBV7-2
CDR3nt: TGTGCCAGCAGCTTCTCGGCCGGGAGTCAAGAGACCCAGTACTTC
CDR3aa: CASSFSAGSQETQYF

d_gene: NA
abundance: NA
j_gene: TRBJ2-7
v_gene: TRBV12-3/TRBV12-4
CDR3nt: TGTGCCAGCAGTTTAAGAGCCTCCGACGAGCAGTACTTC
CDR3aa: CASSLRASDEQYF

d_gene: TRBD1
abundance: many
j_gene: TRBJ1-5
v_gene: TRBV28
CDR3nt: TGTGCCAGCAGTTTATCGCCTCAGGGGGCGGCGGGCCAGCCCCAGCATTTT
CDR3aa: CASSLSPQGAAGQPQHF

d_gene: NA
abundance: few
j_gene: TRBJ1-5
v_gene: TRBV7-8
CDR3nt: TGTGCCAGCAGCTTGCAACAGAGCAATCAGCCCCAGCATTTT
CDR3aa: CASSLQQSNQPQHF

d_gene: TRBD1
abundance: many
j_gene: TRBJ2-2
v_gene: TRBV5-4
CDR3nt: TGTGCCAGCAGCTGGGGACAGGGGGTACGCACCGGGGAGCTGTTTTTT
CDR3aa: CASSWGQGVRTGELFF

d_gene: NA
abundance: NA
j_gene: TRBJ2-2
v_gene: TRBV7-1
CDR3nt: TGTGCCAGCAGTCGTTGGGCCGGGGAGCTGTTTTTT
CDR3aa: CASSRWAGELFF

d_gene: NA
abundance: NA
j_gene: TRBJ1-1
v_gene: TRBV7-2
CDR3nt: TGTGCCAGCAGCTTAGATAACACTGAAGCTTTCTTT
CDR3aa: CASSLDNTEAFF

d_gene: TRBD1
abundance: NA
j_gene: TRBJ2-7
v_gene: TRBV7-8
CDR3nt: TGTGCCAGCAGCTTAAAATTTAATACAGGACAGGGCTACGAGCAGTACTTC
CDR3aa: CASSLKFNTGQGYEQYF

d_gene: TRBD2
abundance: NA
j_gene: TRBJ2-1
v_gene: TRBV7-2
CDR3nt: TGTGCCAGCAGCTTAGCGACGGGAGGGCCACACAATGAGCAGTTCTTC
CDR3aa: CASSLATGGPHNEQFF